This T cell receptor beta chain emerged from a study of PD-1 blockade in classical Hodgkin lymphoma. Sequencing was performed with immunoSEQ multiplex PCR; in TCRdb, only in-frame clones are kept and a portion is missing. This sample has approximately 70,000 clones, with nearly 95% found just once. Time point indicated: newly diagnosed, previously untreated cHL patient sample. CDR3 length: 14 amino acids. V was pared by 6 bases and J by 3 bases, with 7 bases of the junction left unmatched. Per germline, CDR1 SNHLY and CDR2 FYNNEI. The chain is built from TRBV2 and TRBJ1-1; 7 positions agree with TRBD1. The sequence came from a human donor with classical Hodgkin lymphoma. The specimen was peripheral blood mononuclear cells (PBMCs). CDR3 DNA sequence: TGTGCCAGCAGGAGACAGGGTTTCGACACTGAAGCTTTCTTT. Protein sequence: CASRRQGFDTEAFF.